The present T cell receptor (beta chain) was sequenced within a study of a mutant IDH1 vaccine in newly diagnosed glioma. At the level of the study: Treated individuals were around 60% male and roughly 38% female, averaging roughly 39 years of age. Patients arrived already treated with radiotherapy, temozolomide, or both, most having had both.

Germline V gene lookup returns CDR1 SGHDT and CDR2 YYEEEE. This CDR3 contains 13 residues. Trimming cost V 1 base and J 7 bases, with 8 bases left between them. TCRdb keeps only in-frame clones here, not all; method: immunoSEQ multiplex PCR. The sample shows 33,000 or so clones, 60% to 80% of them seen only once. Study-wide points: Changes in top peripheral clonotypes did not appear linked to pseudoprogression.

This clone was detected a few times. Its matching antigen is unknown. The time point: week 35, safety follow-up. Vaccinated patients received 300 ug of mutant IDH1 20-mer peptide per dose, with topical imiquimod. The gene calls are TRBV5-6 and TRBJ1-4; D call uncertain. Specimen: PBMCs, collected from a glioma patient whose treatment included an IDH1 peptide vaccine. The sequence came from a woman under 40 with glioma. Some clones in this sample may be carry-over from other donors' samples. CDR3 sequence: CASSLFRGEKLFF. CDR3 coding DNA: TGTGCCAGCAGCTTGTTTCGAGGTGAAAAACTGTTTTTT.